This T cell receptor beta chain stems from a study of CD8+CD57+ T cells in acquired aplastic anemia. Findings and caveats of the study: Significant differences in CD8+ Simpson's diversity were not observed between patients and controls.

This clonotype was observed many times. Its antigen is not identified. The template for TCR beta VDJ and CDR3 sequence profiling was genomic DNA. TCRdb recomputed calls from the reads with MiXCR, one row per CDR3 protein. The top ten hold roughly 42% of the sample, which has 150,000 to 200,000 distinct CDR3 sequences, around 60% seen once. CDR1 is MGHDK, CDR2 SYGVNS, per germline. The CDR3 has 12 residues. The V gene lost 3 bases and the J gene lost 12 bases, with 12 bases spanning the gap. This clonotype was obtained from a human donor in good health. Specimen: sorted CD4+, CD8+, or CD8+CD57+ T cells (not recorded which) from PBMCs. This chain uses TRBV25-1 with TRBJ2-1; possibly TRBD1 for D (5 bases). This chain's CDR3 is CASSDQGVGQFF. The CDR3 nucleotides read TGTGCCAGCAGTGATCAGGGTGTAGGGCAGTTCTTC. The full variable domain, with the rest looked up from reference TRBV25-1 and TRBJ2-1, is EADIYQTPRYLVIGTGKKITLECSQTMGHDKMYWYQQDPGMELHLIHYSYGVNSTEKGDLSSESTVSRIRTEHFPLTLESARPSHTSQYLCASSDQGVGQFFGPGTRLTVL.